The rows below give T cell receptor beta chains drawn from one sample of a study of vaccination and CD4 T cells after COVID-19. These receptors lack a known antigen. MiXCR, run by TCRdb on the PCR reads, gives a single entry per CDR3 protein. The table shows under 15,000 distinct CDR3 sequences, with more than 45% occurring only once. Sequenced: CD4+ T cells from blood, cultured in vitro. These receptors were collected from a human donor who had recovered from COVID-19. Both conserved end residues are part of each CDR3. A D gene is named only where the DNA matches it firmly. Clone size is given for some rows only: seen once, a few or many times, or a class if the clone is expanded.

J gene: TRBJ1-1
D gene: TRBD1
V gene: TRBV6-2/TRBV6-3
clone size: -
CDR3 protein: CASIPRTGFTNTEAFF
CDR3 DNA: TGTGCCAGCATCCCCAGGACAGGCTTCACGAACACTGAAGCTTTCTTT

J gene: TRBJ2-3
D gene: -
V gene: TRBV30
clone size: -
CDR3 protein: CAWRETKRLLTDTQYF
CDR3 DNA: TGTGCCTGGAGGGAGACGAAGCGGCTTCTCACAGATACGCAGTATTTT

J gene: TRBJ2-5
D gene: -
V gene: TRBV27
clone size: -
CDR3 protein: CASSSGNRRETQYF
CDR3 DNA: TGTGCCAGCAGTTCGGGGAATCGAAGGGAGACCCAGTACTTC

J gene: TRBJ2-1
D gene: TRBD2
V gene: TRBV20-1
clone size: few
CDR3 protein: CSARNPSGIYNEQFF
CDR3 DNA: TGCAGTGCTAGGAATCCTAGCGGGATCTACAATGAGCAGTTCTTC

J gene: TRBJ2-2
D gene: TRBD2
V gene: TRBV7-9
clone size: -
CDR3 protein: CASSSQRILGLAGKANTGELFF
CDR3 DNA: TGTGCCAGCAGCTCCCAAAGGATTTTAGGACTAGCGGGGAAAGCGAACACCGGGGAGCTGTTTTTT

J gene: TRBJ2-3
D gene: -
V gene: TRBV7-9
clone size: few
CDR3 protein: CASSLPSITTDTQYF
CDR3 DNA: TGTGCCAGCAGCCTCCCATCGATAACCACAGATACGCAGTATTTT

J gene: TRBJ2-3
D gene: TRBD2
V gene: TRBV6-1
clone size: -
CDR3 protein: CASIAWGTSGTDTQYF
CDR3 DNA: TGTGCCAGCATCGCTTGGGGGACTAGCGGGACCGATACGCAGTATTTT

J gene: TRBJ1-5
D gene: TRBD1
V gene: TRBV5-1
clone size: -
CDR3 protein: CASSSGTGNGQPQHF
CDR3 DNA: TGCGCCAGCAGCTCCGGGACAGGGAACGGTCAGCCCCAGCATTTT

J gene: TRBJ2-2
D gene: -
V gene: TRBV7-9
clone size: few
CDR3 protein: CASSLSNTGELFF
CDR3 DNA: TGTGCCAGCAGCTTATCCAACACCGGGGAGCTGTTTTTT

J gene: TRBJ2-5
D gene: TRBD2
V gene: TRBV7-9
clone size: few
CDR3 protein: CASSFSAGTSGYQETQYF
CDR3 DNA: TGTGCCAGCAGCTTCTCAGCCGGAACTAGCGGGTACCAAGAGACCCAGTACTTC

J gene: TRBJ2-5
D gene: -
V gene: TRBV2
clone size: few
CDR3 protein: CASTYPQETQYF
CDR3 DNA: TGTGCCAGCACTTACCCGCAAGAGACCCAGTACTTC

J gene: TRBJ1-3
D gene: -
V gene: TRBV20-1
clone size: -
CDR3 protein: CTEIREGGVAGNTIYF
CDR3 DNA: TGCACAGAAATCAGAGAAGGGGGTGTGGCTGGAAACACCATATATTTT

J gene: TRBJ2-2
D gene: -
V gene: TRBV6-1
clone size: -
CDR3 protein: CASSTKDSPNTGELFF
CDR3 DNA: TGTGCCAGCAGTACGAAAGACAGCCCAAACACCGGGGAGCTGTTTTTT

J gene: TRBJ1-2
D gene: -
V gene: TRBV30
clone size: medium-sized
CDR3 protein: CAFWYPAFLWGYTF
CDR3 DNA: TGTGCCTTTTGGTACCCTGCCTTCCTATGGGGCTACACCTTC

J gene: TRBJ1-5
D gene: -
V gene: TRBV20-1
clone size: few
CDR3 protein: CSAREYKGQPQHF
CDR3 DNA: TGCAGTGCTAGAGAGTATAAGGGTCAGCCCCAGCATTTT

J gene: TRBJ1-1
D gene: TRBD1
V gene: TRBV2
clone size: large
CDR3 protein: CASVGAPGTGSGGSYTEAFF
CDR3 DNA: TGTGCCAGCGTCGGTGCTCCCGGGACAGGGTCCGGGGGGTCGTACACTGAAGCTTTCTTT

J gene: TRBJ2-3
D gene: TRBD2
V gene: TRBV12-3/TRBV12-4
clone size: -
CDR3 protein: CASAFRTSGLTDTQYF
CDR3 DNA: TGTGCCAGCGCCTTTCGGACTAGCGGGCTCACAGATACGCAGTATTTT

J gene: TRBJ1-2
D gene: -
V gene: TRBV20-1
clone size: once
CDR3 protein: CSGLLFYTF
CDR3 DNA: TGCAGTGGTTTACTGTTCTATACCTTC

J gene: TRBJ2-5
D gene: TRBD1
V gene: TRBV6-1
clone size: once
CDR3 protein: CASRKTGSPQETQYF
CDR3 DNA: TGTGCCAGCAGAAAGACAGGGTCCCCTCAAGAGACCCAGTACTTC

J gene: TRBJ1-5
D gene: -
V gene: TRBV20-1
clone size: -
CDR3 protein: CSARTGDQPQHF
CDR3 DNA: TGCAGTGCTCGCACGGGGGATCAGCCCCAGCATTTT

J gene: TRBJ2-6
D gene: TRBD1
V gene: TRBV20-1
clone size: -
CDR3 protein: CSALDRGSSGANVLTF
CDR3 DNA: TGCAGTGCACTAGACAGGGGGAGTTCTGGGGCCAACGTCCTGACTTTC

J gene: TRBJ1-1
D gene: TRBD1
V gene: TRBV6-5
clone size: once
CDR3 protein: CASSSNTGTGINTEAFF
CDR3 DNA: TGTGCCAGCAGTTCAAACACCGGGACAGGGATAAACACTGAAGCTTTCTTT

J gene: TRBJ2-7
D gene: TRBD2
V gene: TRBV6-1
clone size: once
CDR3 protein: CASSKRTSGRLYEQYF
CDR3 DNA: TGTGCCAGCAGTAAAAGGACTAGCGGGAGGCTCTACGAGCAGTACTTC

J gene: TRBJ1-1
D gene: TRBD1
V gene: TRBV5-1
clone size: -
CDR3 protein: CASRGQAGTEAFF
CDR3 DNA: TGCGCCAGCAGGGGACAGGCGGGCACTGAAGCTTTCTTT

J gene: TRBJ2-7
D gene: TRBD2
V gene: TRBV27
clone size: -
CDR3 protein: CATTSGRGVEQYF
CDR3 DNA: TGTGCCACTACTAGCGGGCGGGGTGTCGAGCAGTACTTC

J gene: TRBJ2-3
D gene: -
V gene: TRBV7-6
clone size: -
CDR3 protein: CASSATTVPAETQYF
CDR3 DNA: TGTGCCAGCAGCGCGACTACTGTCCCGGCAGAGACGCAGTATTTT

J gene: TRBJ2-5
D gene: TRBD2
V gene: TRBV12-3/TRBV12-4
clone size: -
CDR3 protein: CASSPGLAGVGETQYF
CDR3 DNA: TGTGCCAGCAGTCCGGGACTAGCGGGAGTGGGAGAGACCCAGTACTTC

J gene: TRBJ2-7
D gene: -
V gene: TRBV7-9
clone size: -
CDR3 protein: CAGSLQGGIGEQYF
CDR3 DNA: TGTGCCGGCAGCTTGCAGGGTGGAATCGGGGAGCAGTACTTC

J gene: TRBJ2-7
D gene: -
V gene: TRBV7-8
clone size: -
CDR3 protein: CASSPFSYEQYF
CDR3 DNA: TGTGCCAGCAGCCCGTTCTCCTACGAGCAGTACTTC

J gene: TRBJ2-7
D gene: TRBD2
V gene: TRBV12-3/TRBV12-4
clone size: -
CDR3 protein: CASSLVAGGPYEQYF
CDR3 DNA: TGTGCCAGCAGTTTAGTGGCGGGAGGGCCTTACGAGCAGTACTTC

J gene: TRBJ1-1
D gene: -
V gene: TRBV12-3/TRBV12-4
clone size: once
CDR3 protein: CASNHRRMNTEAFF
CDR3 DNA: TGTGCCAGCAATCACAGGCGCATGAACACTGAAGCTTTCTTT

J gene: TRBJ1-3
D gene: TRBD1
V gene: TRBV27
clone size: -
CDR3 protein: CASSRNQGDSGNTIYF
CDR3 DNA: TGTGCCAGCAGTCGGAACCAGGGGGACTCTGGAAACACCATATATTTT

J gene: TRBJ2-1
D gene: -
V gene: TRBV7-2
clone size: -
CDR3 protein: CASSLDLPSYNEQFF
CDR3 DNA: TGTGCCAGCAGCTTAGACTTGCCATCCTACAATGAGCAGTTCTTC

J gene: TRBJ2-2
D gene: TRBD2
V gene: TRBV10-3
clone size: few
CDR3 protein: CAISELAGDTGELFF
CDR3 DNA: TGTGCCATCAGTGAACTAGCGGGAGACACCGGGGAGCTGTTTTTT

J gene: TRBJ1-5
D gene: -
V gene: TRBV6-1
clone size: hyperexpanded
CDR3 protein: CASSRVNSNQPQHF
CDR3 DNA: TGTGCCAGCAGTAGGGTAAACAGCAATCAGCCCCAGCATTTT

J gene: TRBJ1-5
D gene: TRBD1
V gene: TRBV12-3/TRBV12-4
clone size: -
CDR3 protein: CASRPGQDSNQPQHF
CDR3 DNA: TGTGCCAGCAGGCCGGGACAGGATAGCAATCAGCCCCAGCATTTT

J gene: TRBJ2-7
D gene: -
V gene: TRBV21-1
clone size: -
CDR3 protein: CASSKAPLLAGVVEQYF
CDR3 DNA: TGTGCCAGCAGCAAAGCTCCTCTACTAGCGGGAGTTGTAGAGCAGTACTTC

J gene: TRBJ1-3
D gene: -
V gene: TRBV7-2
clone size: -
CDR3 protein: CASKHAGSRSGNTIYF
CDR3 DNA: TGTGCCAGCAAACATGCAGGCAGCCGCTCTGGAAACACCATATATTTT

J gene: TRBJ2-2
D gene: -
V gene: TRBV6-4
clone size: -
CDR3 protein: CASSAGLDTGELFF
CDR3 DNA: TGTGCCAGCAGTGCAGGGCTTGACACCGGGGAGCTGTTTTTT

J gene: TRBJ1-1
D gene: TRBD1
V gene: TRBV29-1
clone size: -
CDR3 protein: CSVAYSGQGATEAFF
CDR3 DNA: TGCAGCGTTGCCTATTCGGGGCAGGGGGCCACTGAAGCTTTCTTT

J gene: TRBJ2-1
D gene: TRBD2
V gene: TRBV27
clone size: once
CDR3 protein: CARHSSGISYNEQFF
CDR3 DNA: TGTGCCAGACATAGTAGCGGGATCTCCTACAATGAGCAGTTCTTC

J gene: TRBJ1-4
D gene: -
V gene: TRBV28
clone size: once
CDR3 protein: CASSSSGRLFF
CDR3 DNA: TGTGCCAGCAGTTCAAGCGGACGGCTGTTTTTT

J gene: TRBJ2-7
D gene: -
V gene: TRBV28
clone size: few
CDR3 protein: CASSLEGRSYEQYF
CDR3 DNA: TGTGCCAGCAGTTTGGAGGGAAGGTCCTACGAGCAGTACTTC

J gene: TRBJ1-1
D gene: TRBD1
V gene: TRBV20-1
clone size: -
CDR3 protein: CSARDGTVNTEAFF
CDR3 DNA: TGCAGTGCTAGAGATGGGACAGTAAACACTGAAGCTTTCTTT

J gene: TRBJ1-1
D gene: -
V gene: TRBV20-1
clone size: once
CDR3 protein: CSARAGGTFSGEAFF
CDR3 DNA: TGCAGTGCTAGAGCGGGGGGGACTTTTAGCGGTGAAGCTTTCTTT

J gene: TRBJ1-1
D gene: TRBD1
V gene: TRBV6-1
clone size: few
CDR3 protein: CASRRDRVSGTEAFF
CDR3 DNA: TGTGCCAGCAGAAGGGACAGGGTTAGTGGCACTGAAGCTTTCTTT

J gene: TRBJ2-7
D gene: TRBD1
V gene: TRBV6-2/TRBV6-3
clone size: once
CDR3 protein: CASSYDLRDSSYEQYF
CDR3 DNA: TGTGCCAGCAGTTACGATCTTCGGGACAGTTCCTACGAGCAGTACTTC

J gene: TRBJ1-6
D gene: -
V gene: TRBV27
clone size: -
CDR3 protein: CASSLTYNSPLHF
CDR3 DNA: TGTGCCAGCAGTTTAACCTATAATTCACCCCTCCACTTT

J gene: TRBJ2-7
D gene: TRBD2
V gene: TRBV4-1
clone size: -
CDR3 protein: CASSHGLAGAYEQYF
CDR3 DNA: TGCGCCAGCAGCCACGGACTAGCGGGAGCCTACGAGCAGTACTTC

J gene: TRBJ2-4
D gene: TRBD1
V gene: TRBV6-1
clone size: -
CDR3 protein: CASSVGQTQNIQYF
CDR3 DNA: TGTGCCAGCAGTGTGGGACAGACTCAAAACATTCAGTACTTC

J gene: TRBJ1-5
D gene: -
V gene: TRBV12-3/TRBV12-4
clone size: few
CDR3 protein: CASSLNDNQPQHF
CDR3 DNA: TGTGCCAGCAGTTTGAACGATAATCAGCCCCAGCATTTT

J gene: TRBJ2-7
D gene: TRBD1
V gene: TRBV19
clone size: -
CDR3 protein: CASSIRDSSYEQYF
CDR3 DNA: TGTGCCAGTAGTATCCGGGACAGCTCCTACGAGCAGTACTTC